Each of the 10 T cell receptor beta chains below was sequenced from the same sample in a study of blood T cell repertoires in COVID-19. Profiling relied on immunoSEQ multiplex PCR, and the TCRdb table lists in-frame clones only, not all of them. Among 130,000 or so clones listed, around 89% were seen once. Sequenced: peripheral blood. The receptor set was obtained from a man in his sixties or seventies with active or convalescent COVID-19.

The J gene is TRBJ2-5, the V gene TRBV7-2, with D uncertain. Germline values: CDR1 SGHTA, CDR2 FQGNSA. The CDR3 is made up of 16 amino acids. V gave up 5 bases and J gave up 2 bases, with 18 bases separating them. The CDR3 region has the DNA TGTGCCAGCAGCCCCCACCACACGAAAATACAAGAGACCCAGTACTTC. Amino acid sequence: CASSPHHTKIQETQYF.

The chain carries TRBV5-1 and TRBJ2-3; 8 positions match TRBD1. Unmatched junction bases numbered 8, after V lost 0 bases and J lost 8 bases. CDR3 length equals 15 residues. Germline V lookup: CDR1 SGHRS, CDR2 YFSETQ. CDR3 sequence: CASSLDTDRVVTQYF. CDR3 nucleotides: TGCGCCAGCAGCTTGGACACGGACAGGGTGGTTACGCAGTATTTT. Complete variable domain (other parts from reference TRBV5-1 and TRBJ2-3): KAGVTQTPRYLIKTRGQQVTLSCSPISGHRSVSWYQQTPGQGLQFLFEYFSETQRNKGNFPGRFSGRQFSNSRSEMNVSTLELGDSALYLCASSLDTDRVVTQYFGPGTRLTVL.

The chain is built from TRBV2 and TRBJ2-7, with D possibly TRBD2 on 6 matching bases. The CDR3 contains 14 residues. Germline values: CDR1 SNHLY, CDR2 FYNNEI. V lost 6 bases, J lost 6 bases, and 18 bases lay in between. CDR3 nucleotides: TGTGCCAGCAGCCAGGGAGCCTTGGGGGGCGAGCAGTACTTC. Amino acid sequence: CASSQGALGGEQYF.

The chain is built from TRBV10-3 and TRBJ1-2; D might be TRBD1 (6 bases). The CDR3 sequence is 18 residues long. The germline V gene has CDR1 ENHRY and CDR2 SYGVKD. Trimming shortened V by 0 bases and J by 3 bases, and 20 bases separated the two germline ends. DNA for the CDR3: TGTGCCATCAGTGAGTCTTTGACAGGCGGCGAGGGTGACTATGGCTACACCTTC. It specifies CAISESLTGGEGDYGYTF.

The chain combines TRBV19 with TRBJ1-1; a weak D match, TRBD1 (6 bases). The CDR3 covers 15 residues. V was shortened by 3 bases and J by 1 base, with 12 bases between the two germline ends. CDR1 is LNHDA, CDR2 SQIVND, per germline (reference sequence). DNA for the CDR3: TGTGCCAGTAGTATGGGGGGGACACGGAACACTGAAGCTTTCTTT. This codes for CASSMGGTRNTEAFF.

V usage is TRBV7-6 and J usage is TRBJ2-7; possibly TRBD1 for D (6 bases). Trimming shortened V by 1 base and J by 5 bases, and 15 bases separated the two germline ends. Germline V gives CDR1 SGHVS, CDR2 FNYEAQ. This CDR3 region has 15 residues. CDR3 nucleotides: TGTGCCAGCAGCTTAGGAACAGGGTCCCTAAACGAGCAGTACTTC. This translates into CASSLGTGSLNEQYF. Full variable domain (missing parts from reference TRBV7-6 and TRBJ2-7): GAGVSQSPRYKVTKRGQDVALRCDPISGHVSLYWYRQALGQGPEFLTYFNYEAQQDKSGLPNDRFSAERPEGSISTLTIQRTEQRDSAMYRCASSLGTGSLNEQYFGPGTRLTVT.

As for this clone: At one boundary the junction diverges from the germline segment, which might be a read error. CDR3 coding DNA: TGTGCCAGCAGAGCCGGGACTAGCGGGAGGGCCTTATGG. Its protein is CASRAGTSGRALW. The J gene is TRBJ2-7, the V gene TRBV28, with 16 bases lining up with TRBD2. Germline CDR1 MDHEN, CDR2 SYDVKM. There are 13 residues in the CDR3.

V usage is TRBV19 and J usage is TRBJ2-7; 7 bases are a match to TRBD1. Looked up from germline, CDR1 is LNHDA and CDR2 is SQIVND (reference sequence). J lost 5 bases, V lost 7 bases, and 8 bases had no gene match. The CDR3 runs to 13 residues. DNA for the CDR3: TGTGCCAGTAACCCGACAGGGATCCACGAGCAGTACTTC. This encodes CASNPTGIHEQYF.

The genes are TRBV5-1 and TRBJ2-7; 14 nucleotides line up with TRBD2. After removal of 4 bases from V and 7 bases from J, the junction contained 10 bases not matched to a gene. Germline CDR1 is SGHRS and CDR2 is YFSETQ. The CDR3 loop spans 16 amino acids. As DNA, the CDR3 is TGCGCCAGCAGCGCAGGGACTAGCGGGAGATCTTGGGAGCAGTACTTC. Amino acid sequence: CASSAGTSGRSWEQYF.

The gene calls are TRBV7-8 and TRBJ1-5, with D possibly being TRBD1 (6 bases). Germline assignment: CDR1 SGHVS and CDR2 FQNEAQ. V was pared by 5 bases and J by 0 bases, with 17 bases between. The CDR3 is 17 amino acids. CDR3 coding DNA: TGTGCCAGCAGCCCACGTTCGTGGACAGATAGCAATCAGCCCCAGCATTTT. Its translation is CASSPRSWTDSNQPQHF. Combining the CDR3 with reference TRBV7-8 and TRBJ1-5 gives the whole variable domain GAGVSQSPRYKVAKRGQDVALRCDPISGHVSLFWYQQALGQGPEFLTYFQNEAQLDKSGLPSDRFFAERPEGSVSTLKIQRTQQEDSAVYLCASSPRSWTDSNQPQHFGDGTRLSIL.